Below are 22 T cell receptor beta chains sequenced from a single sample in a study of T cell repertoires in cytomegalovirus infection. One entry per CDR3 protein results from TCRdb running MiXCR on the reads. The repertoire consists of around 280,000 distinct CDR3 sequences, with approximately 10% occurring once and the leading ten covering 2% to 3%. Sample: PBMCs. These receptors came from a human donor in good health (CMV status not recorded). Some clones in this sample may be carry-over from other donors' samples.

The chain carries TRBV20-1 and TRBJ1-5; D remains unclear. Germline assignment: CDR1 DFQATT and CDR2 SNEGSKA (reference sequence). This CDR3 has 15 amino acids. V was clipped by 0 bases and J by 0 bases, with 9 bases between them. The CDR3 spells CSARDRPYSNQPQHF. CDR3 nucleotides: TGCAGTGCTAGAGATCGACCGTATAGCAATCAGCCCCAGCATTTT.

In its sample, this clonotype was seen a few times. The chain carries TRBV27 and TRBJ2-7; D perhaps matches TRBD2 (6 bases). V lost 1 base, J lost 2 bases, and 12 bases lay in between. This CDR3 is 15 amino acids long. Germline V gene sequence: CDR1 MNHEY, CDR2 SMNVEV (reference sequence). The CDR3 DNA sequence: TGTGCCAGCAGTTTATATGGCGGGAATGCCTACGAGCAGTACGTC. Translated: CASSLYGGNAYEQYV.

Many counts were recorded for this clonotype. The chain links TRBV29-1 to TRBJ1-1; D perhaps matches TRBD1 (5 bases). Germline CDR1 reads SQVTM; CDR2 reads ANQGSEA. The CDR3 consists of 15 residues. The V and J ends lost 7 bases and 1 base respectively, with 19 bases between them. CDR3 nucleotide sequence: TGCAGCGCCAGGGATACCCCGACGGGGAACACTGAAGCTTTCTTT. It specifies CSARDTPTGNTEAFF. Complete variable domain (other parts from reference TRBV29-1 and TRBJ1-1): SAVISQKPSRDICQRGTSLTIQCQVDSQVTMMFWYRQQPGQSLTLIATANQGSEATYESGFVIDKFPISRPNLTFSTLTVSNMSPEDSSIYLCSARDTPTGNTEAFFGQGTRLTVV.

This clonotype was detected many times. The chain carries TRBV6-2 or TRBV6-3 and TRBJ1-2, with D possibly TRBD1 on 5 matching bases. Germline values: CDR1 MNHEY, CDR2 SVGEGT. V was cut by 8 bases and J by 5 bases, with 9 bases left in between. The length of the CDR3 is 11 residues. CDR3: CASRDLYGYTF. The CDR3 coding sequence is TGTGCCAGCCGGGACCTTTATGGCTACACCTTC.

CDR3 in amino acids: CASSLAWKQPSYNEQFF. DNA of the CDR3: TGTGCCAGCAGCTTGGCCTGGAAACAACCCTCTTACAATGAGCAGTTCTTC. The J gene is TRBJ2-1, the V gene TRBV5-5; no clear D gene. CDR1 is SGHKS and CDR2 is YYEKEE in the germline V gene (reference sequence). CDR3 length: 17 amino acids. Trimming removed 0 bases at V and 4 bases at J, with 17 bases between.

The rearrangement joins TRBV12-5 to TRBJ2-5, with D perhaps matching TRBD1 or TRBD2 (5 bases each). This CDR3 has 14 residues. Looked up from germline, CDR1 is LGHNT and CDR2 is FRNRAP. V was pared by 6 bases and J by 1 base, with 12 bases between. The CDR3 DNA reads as TGTGCTAGTGGCTCGGGACCCCCCCAAGAGACCCAGTACTTC. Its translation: CASGSGPPQETQYF.

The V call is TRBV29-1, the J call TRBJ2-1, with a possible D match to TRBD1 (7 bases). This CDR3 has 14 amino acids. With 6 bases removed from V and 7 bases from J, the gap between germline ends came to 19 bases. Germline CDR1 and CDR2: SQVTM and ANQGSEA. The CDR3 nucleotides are TGCAGCGTGGAGGGACAGCGGAATTGGAATGAGCAGTTCTTC. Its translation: CSVEGQRNWNEQFF.

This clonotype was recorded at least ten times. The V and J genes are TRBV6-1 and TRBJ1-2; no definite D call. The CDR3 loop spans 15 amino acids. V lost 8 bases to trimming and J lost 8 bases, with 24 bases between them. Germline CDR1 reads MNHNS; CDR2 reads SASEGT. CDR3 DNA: TGTGCCAGCGCCACGGACTGGAGAGGTGTTGGGGGCTACACCTTC. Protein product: CASATDWRGVGGYTF.

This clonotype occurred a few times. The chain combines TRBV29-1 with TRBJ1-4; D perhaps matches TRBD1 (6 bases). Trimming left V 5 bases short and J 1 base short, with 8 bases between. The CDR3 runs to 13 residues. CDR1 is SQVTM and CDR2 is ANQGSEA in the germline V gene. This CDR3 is CSVSTGTNEKLFF. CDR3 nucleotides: TGCAGCGTTTCGACAGGAACTAATGAAAAACTGTTTTTT.

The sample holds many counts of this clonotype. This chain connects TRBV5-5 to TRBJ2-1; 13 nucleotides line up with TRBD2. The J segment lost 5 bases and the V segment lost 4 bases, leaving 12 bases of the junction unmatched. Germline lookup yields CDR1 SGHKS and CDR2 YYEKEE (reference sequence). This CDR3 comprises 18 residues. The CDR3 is CASSVRTSGGPFNNEQFF. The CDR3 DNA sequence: TGTGCCAGCAGCGTCCGGACTAGCGGGGGCCCTTTCAACAATGAGCAGTTCTTC. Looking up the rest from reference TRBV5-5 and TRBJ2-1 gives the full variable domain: DAGVTQSPTHLIKTRGQQVTLRCSPISGHKSVSWYQQVLGQGPQFIFQYYEKEERGRGNFPDRFSARQFPNYSSELNVNALLLGDSALYLCASSVRTSGGPFNNEQFFGPGTRLTVL.

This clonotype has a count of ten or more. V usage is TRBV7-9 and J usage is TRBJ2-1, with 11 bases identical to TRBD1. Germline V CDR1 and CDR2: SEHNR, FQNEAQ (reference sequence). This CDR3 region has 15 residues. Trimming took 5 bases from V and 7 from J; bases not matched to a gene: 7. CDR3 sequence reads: CASSPDRGLWNEQFF. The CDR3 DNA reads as TGTGCCAGCAGCCCGGACAGGGGGCTTTGGAATGAGCAGTTCTTC. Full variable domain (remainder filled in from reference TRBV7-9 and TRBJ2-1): DTGVSQNPRHKITKRGQNVTFRCDPISEHNRLYWYRQTLGQGPEFLTYFQNEAQLEKSRLLSDRFSAERPKGSFSTLEIQRTEQGDSAMYLCASSPDRGLWNEQFFGPGTRLTVL.

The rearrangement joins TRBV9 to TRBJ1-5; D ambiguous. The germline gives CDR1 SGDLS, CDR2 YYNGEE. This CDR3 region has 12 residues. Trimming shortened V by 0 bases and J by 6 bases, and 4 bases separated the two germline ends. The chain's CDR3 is CASSVDGQPQHF. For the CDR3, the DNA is TGTGCCAGCAGCGTAGACGGTCAGCCCCAGCATTTT.

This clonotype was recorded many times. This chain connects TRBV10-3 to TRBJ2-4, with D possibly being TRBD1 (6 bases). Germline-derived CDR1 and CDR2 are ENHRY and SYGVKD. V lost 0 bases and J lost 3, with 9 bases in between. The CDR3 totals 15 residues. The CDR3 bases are TGTGCCATCAGTGAGTCGGACAGCCACAAAAACATTCAGTACTTC. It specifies CAISESDSHKNIQYF.

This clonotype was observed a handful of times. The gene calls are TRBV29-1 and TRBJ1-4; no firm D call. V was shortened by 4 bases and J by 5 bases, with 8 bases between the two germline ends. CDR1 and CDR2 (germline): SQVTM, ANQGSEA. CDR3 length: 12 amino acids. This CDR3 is CSVGSRNEKLFF. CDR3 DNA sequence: TGCAGCGTTGGAAGCAGGAATGAAAAACTGTTTTTT.

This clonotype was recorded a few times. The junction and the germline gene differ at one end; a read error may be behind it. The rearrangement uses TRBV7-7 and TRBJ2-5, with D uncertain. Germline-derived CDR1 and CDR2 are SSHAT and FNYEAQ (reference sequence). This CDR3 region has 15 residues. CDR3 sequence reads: CASSPYPVAQETQYF. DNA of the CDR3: TGTGCTAGCAGCCCCTATCCGGTGGCCCAAGAGACCCAGTACTTC.

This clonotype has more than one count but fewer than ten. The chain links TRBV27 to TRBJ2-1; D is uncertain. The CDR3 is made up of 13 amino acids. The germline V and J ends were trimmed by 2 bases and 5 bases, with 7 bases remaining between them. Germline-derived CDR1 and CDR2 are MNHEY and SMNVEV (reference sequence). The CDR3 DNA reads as TGTGCCAGCAGTTTAATTGATAACAATGAGCAGTTCTTC. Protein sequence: CASSLIDNNEQFF.

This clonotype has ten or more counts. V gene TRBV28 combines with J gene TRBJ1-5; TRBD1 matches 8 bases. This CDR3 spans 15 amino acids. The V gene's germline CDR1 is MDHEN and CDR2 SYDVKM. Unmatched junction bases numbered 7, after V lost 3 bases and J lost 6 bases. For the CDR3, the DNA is TGTGCCAGCAGTTTGGTCAGGGGGCGATCTCAGCCCCAGCATTTT. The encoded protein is CASSLVRGRSQPQHF. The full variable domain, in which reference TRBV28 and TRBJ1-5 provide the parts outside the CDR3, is DVKVTQSSRYLVKRTGEKVFLECVQDMDHENMFWYRQDPGLGLRLIYFSYDVKMKEKGDIPEGYSVSREKKERFSLILESASTNQTSMYLCASSLVRGRSQPQHFGDGTRLSIL.

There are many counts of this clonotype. CDR3 nucleotides: TGTGCCATCAAAACCTCGGAGCGGGGGAGGAACGGGCAGTACTTC. Translating gives CAIKTSERGRNGQYF. V usage is TRBV10-3 and J usage is TRBJ2-7; 8 bases are a match to TRBD2. Germline CDR1 reads ENHRY; CDR2 reads SYGVKD. This CDR3 has 15 amino acids. V shed 7 bases, J shed 9 bases, and the junction held 17 bases outside the gene matches.

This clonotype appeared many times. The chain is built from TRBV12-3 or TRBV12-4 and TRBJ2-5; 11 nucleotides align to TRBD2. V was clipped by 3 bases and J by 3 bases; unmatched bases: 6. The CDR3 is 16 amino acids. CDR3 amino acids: CASSFRTSGGKETQYF. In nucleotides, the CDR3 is TGTGCCAGCAGTTTTCGCACTAGCGGGGGCAAAGAGACCCAGTACTTC.

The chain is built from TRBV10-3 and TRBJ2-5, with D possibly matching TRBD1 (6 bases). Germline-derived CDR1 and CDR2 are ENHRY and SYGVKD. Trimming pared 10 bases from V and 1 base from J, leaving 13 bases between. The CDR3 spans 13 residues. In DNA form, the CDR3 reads TGTGCCACCAACCCAGGGGCCCAAGAGACCCAGTACTTC. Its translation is CATNPGAQETQYF.

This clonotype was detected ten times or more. The CDR3 DNA is TGCAGTGCATCCCGGGACAGGGTTAATTCACCCCTCCACTTT. Protein product: CSASRDRVNSPLHF. V usage is TRBV20-1 and J usage is TRBJ1-6, with 9 bases fitting TRBD1. The V gene's germline CDR1 is DFQATT and CDR2 SNEGSKA (reference sequence). The CDR3 contains 14 residues. V lost 6 bases, J lost 6 bases, and 6 bases stayed unmatched.

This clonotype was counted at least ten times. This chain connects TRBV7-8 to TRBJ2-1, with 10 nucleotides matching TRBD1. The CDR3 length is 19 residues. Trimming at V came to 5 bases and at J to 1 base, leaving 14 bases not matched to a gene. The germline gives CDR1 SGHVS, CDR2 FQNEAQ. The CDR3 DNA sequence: TGTGCCAGCAGCCACATGGGACAGGGGTCCGGGAAATCCTACAATGAGCAGTTCTTC. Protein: CASSHMGQGSGKSYNEQFF.